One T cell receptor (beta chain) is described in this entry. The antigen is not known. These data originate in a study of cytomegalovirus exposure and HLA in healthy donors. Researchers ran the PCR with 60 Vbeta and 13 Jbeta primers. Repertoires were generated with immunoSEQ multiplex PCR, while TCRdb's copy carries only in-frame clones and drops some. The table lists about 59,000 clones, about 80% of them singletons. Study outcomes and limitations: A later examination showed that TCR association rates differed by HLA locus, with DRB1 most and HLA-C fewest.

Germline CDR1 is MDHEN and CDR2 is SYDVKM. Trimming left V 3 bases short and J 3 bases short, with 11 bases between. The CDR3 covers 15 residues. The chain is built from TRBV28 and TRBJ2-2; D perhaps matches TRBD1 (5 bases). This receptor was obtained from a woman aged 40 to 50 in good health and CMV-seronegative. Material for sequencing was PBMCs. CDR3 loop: CASSLQGTYTGELFF. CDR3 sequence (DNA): TGTGCCAGCAGTTTGCAGGGTACCTACACCGGGGAGCTGTTTTTT.